The 7 T cell receptor beta chains below were found in one sample sequenced in a study of CD8+ T cells in alopecia areata (dated by TCRdb to 2017 to 2018). The time point label on this specimen signifies: around 4 weeks on oral tofacitinib. What the treatment or condition label conveys for this sample: oral pan-JAK inhibitor, 5-10 mg twice daily. Library preparation employed the immunoSEQ multiplex PCR assay. To provide template for TCR sequencing, every sample had RNA extracted and reverse transcribed into cDNA. TCRdb obtained this table from immuneACCESS and retained in-frame rearrangements with V and J assigned. These tables miss some clones; where compared with another copy, unresolved V genes account for less than half of the shortfall, and the remainder is unexplained. Present in this sample are about 190,000 clones, 55% to 70% of which were seen just once. Roughly 0.71% of the sample is held by the ten biggest clonotypes.

The sample in question was CD4+ T cells sorted from blood, obtained at week 4, from a patient treated with tofacitinib. The receptors were gathered from a human donor with alopecia areata.

This chain connects TRBV4-1 to TRBJ2-3; TRBD2 agrees at 8 bases. Germline CDR1 and CDR2: MGHRA and YSYEKL. The CDR3 contains 20 residues. Germline trimming cut 3 bases from V and 0 bases from J; bases unmatched to any gene: 17. The CDR3 nucleotides are TGCGCCAGCAGCCAGGCCCGGGGAGGCGGGAGGACGGGTAGCACAGATACGCAGTATTTT. Translated, it gives CASSQARGGGRTGSTDTQYF.

A remark on this clone: One base away lies a much larger clone, so this may be a sequencing read error. This chain uses TRBV28 with TRBJ1-2; perhaps TRBD1 as D (5 bases). The V and J ends lost 5 bases and 8 bases respectively, with 21 bases between them. The CDR3 totals 15 residues. Germline CDR1 reads MDHEN; CDR2 reads SYDVKM. Here the CDR3 DNA reads TGTGCCAGCAGTGGCCGGGACGGGCCCACCGGGGGCTACACCTTC. As protein: CASSGRDGPTGGYTF.

V gene TRBV2 combines with J gene TRBJ2-1, with a possible D match to TRBD2 (5 bases). V shed 4 bases and J shed 15 bases, with 16 bases lying between them. Per the germline V gene, CDR1 is SNHLY and CDR2 is FYNNEI. The CDR3 length is 12 residues. This CDR3 is CASSATMYSWFF. CDR3 DNA: TGTGCCAGCAGTGCGACTATGTATTCGTGGTTCTTC.

This chain joins TRBV30 and TRBJ2-5; 7 nucleotides match TRBD1. Trimming took 7 bases from V and 5 from J; bases not matched to a gene: 10. This CDR3 is built from 13 residues. CDR1 is GTSNPN and CDR2 is SVGIG in the germline V gene (reference sequence). CDR3 nucleotide sequence: TGTGCCTTCCAGACAGGGTTGAGGGAGACCCAGTACTTC. Amino acid sequence: CAFQTGLRETQYF.

V usage is TRBV10-3 and J usage is TRBJ2-1, with D perhaps matching TRBD2 (6 bases). V lost 6 bases, J lost 0 bases, and 12 bases lay in between. The CDR3 is 15 residues long. Looked up from germline, CDR1 is ENHRY and CDR2 is SYGVKD. The CDR3 DNA sequence: TGTGCCATCAGGGAGGGACTCAACTCCTACAATGAGCAGTTCTTC. Its protein is CAIREGLNSYNEQFF.

The chain recombines TRBV30 with TRBJ2-4; 11 bases line up with TRBD2. Per germline, CDR1 GTSNPN and CDR2 SVGIG (reference sequence). The ends lost 0 bases at V and 0 bases at J; junction bases unmatched: 13. This CDR3 is built from 20 residues. DNA of the CDR3: TGTGCCTGGAGTGTACGCCCTGCGACTAGCGGGACCGGAGCCAAAAACATTCAGTACTTC. Amino acid sequence: CAWSVRPATSGTGAKNIQYF.

The rearrangement joins TRBV29-1 to TRBJ2-5, with TRBD2 matching 9 bases. The CDR3 runs to 13 residues. V shed 5 bases and J 5 bases; nucleotides not matched to a gene: 6. Germline CDR1 SQVTM, CDR2 ANQGSEA. The CDR3 reads CSVLREGRETQYF. The CDR3 nucleotides are TGCAGCGTTTTGCGGGAGGGGAGGGAGACCCAGTACTTC.